Sequencing of this T cell receptor (beta chain) was carried out in a study of radiation and T cells in renal cell carcinoma. Study-wide results and caveats: Compared with controls, irradiated tumors had more, larger dominant CDR3 motifs.

The V and J ends lost 7 bases and 1 base respectively, with 15 bases between them. Germline CDR1 and CDR2: SEHNR and FQNEAQ (reference sequence). The CDR3 is 15 residues long. The repertoire was sequenced with immunoSEQ multiplex PCR; TCRdb's copy has only in-frame clones and lacks some. The sample consists of 14,000 to 15,000 clones, around 62% of them appearing once. Concerning this clone: No antigen is known for it.

Stated treatment: treatment-naive control, cytoreductive nephrectomy. This sequence originates from a man in his fifties or sixties with renal cell carcinoma. The chain has TRBV7-9 and TRBJ2-3; TRBD1 is a possible D gene (6 bases). Sequenced here: tumor tissue, sampled from a patient whose treatment was nephrectomy without radiotherapy. Here the CDR3 reads CASNQRDIRTDTQYF. The CDR3 coding sequence is TGTGCCAGCAACCAGAGGGACATACGCACAGATACGCAGTATTTT.